This entry lists 12 T cell receptor beta chains sequenced from one sample in a study of T cell responses to AZD1222 COVID-19 vaccine. Sequencing used immunoSEQ multiplex PCR; TCRdb keeps in-frame clones, though not all of them. The repertoire holds 60,000 or so clones, with roughly 84% as singletons. This specimen was peripheral blood, taken on day 0 of AZD1222 vaccination. The receptors derive from an adult in good health.

The table lists this clone with a count of one. The rearrangement uses TRBV24-1 and TRBJ2-3; D is undetermined. Trimming removed 1 base at V and 6 bases at J, with 10 bases between. CDR3 length: 14 residues. CDR1 is KGHDR, CDR2 SFDVKD, per germline. CDR3 nucleotide sequence: TGTGCCACCAGTGATTTCCGAAGATGGGATACGCAGTATTTT. Protein sequence: CATSDFRRWDTQYF.

The chain's CDR3 is CATSTPVTGVHYNEQFF. The CDR3 coding sequence is TGTGCCACCAGCACTCCGGTTACGGGAGTTCACTACAATGAGCAGTTCTTC. The rearrangement uses TRBV15 and TRBJ2-1, with a possible D match to TRBD2 (6 bases). CDR3 size: 17 residues. V lost 4 bases to trimming and J lost 3 bases, with 19 bases between them. Germline CDR1 and CDR2: LNHNV and YYDKDF (reference sequence).

This chain links TRBV5-1 with TRBJ2-7, with 9 bases lining up with TRBD2. Trimming removed 0 bases from V and 5 bases from J; junction bases left unmatched: 6. The CDR3 has 15 residues. Germline V gene sequence: CDR1 SGHRS, CDR2 YFSETQ. The CDR3 nucleotides are TGCGCCAGCAGCTTGGTCCAAGGGACTAGCAACGAGCAGTACTTC. As protein: CASSLVQGTSNEQYF.

The chain is built from TRBV6-2 or TRBV6-3 and TRBJ1-4; 9 bases line up with TRBD1. CDR3 size: 15 residues. Germline lookup yields CDR1 MNHEY and CDR2 SVGEGT. J was trimmed by 8 bases and V by 5 bases; bases with no gene match: 9. The CDR3 nucleotides read TGTGCCAGCAGTACCGCCGGGACAGGGACCGAAAAACTGTTTTTT. As protein: CASSTAGTGTEKLFF.

The V and J genes are TRBV3-1 (or the pseudogene TRBV3-2) and TRBJ2-2; no reliable D call. This CDR3 comprises 16 residues. Deletions cut 4 bases from V and 7 bases from J, with 19 bases between. Germline CDR1 LGHDT, CDR2 YNNKEL (reference sequence). Here the CDR3 DNA reads TGTGCCAGCAGCCTCCTTTTAGCTCTGGGGAACGGGGAGCTGTTTTTT. Translation: CASSLLLALGNGELFF.

The chain carries TRBV27 and TRBJ2-5, with TRBD1 as a possible D gene (6 bases). Germline lookup yields CDR1 MNHEY and CDR2 SMNVEV (reference sequence). CDR3 size: 15 residues. V dropped 6 bases and J dropped 1 base, with 15 bases sitting between them. The CDR3 DNA is TGTGCCAGCAGCTCCGGGACAACTTCCCAAGAGACCCAGTACTTC. This encodes CASSSGTTSQETQYF.

The DNA for the CDR3 is TGTGCCTCAGAGTTAAACGGCTCCCCGAGGACTGAAGCTTTCTTT. It codes for CASELNGSPRTEAFF. The chain recombines TRBV30 with TRBJ1-1; D ambiguous. From germline, CDR1 is GTSNPN and CDR2 SVGIG (reference sequence). The CDR3 runs to 15 residues. The V gene lost 7 bases and the J gene lost 5 bases, with 23 bases spanning the gap.

In its sample, this clone was seen once. This chain uses TRBV19 with TRBJ1-2; no definite D call. The germline V gene encodes CDR1 LNHDA and CDR2 SQIVND (reference sequence). Trimming pared 3 bases from V and 3 bases from J, leaving 17 bases between. The CDR3 is 16 amino acids. The CDR3, as DNA: TGTGCCAGTAGTATGCCCCCCGCACGGCTTGACTATGGCTACACCTTC. It specifies CASSMPPARLDYGYTF.

The chain carries TRBV4-2 and TRBJ1-5; possible D gene TRBD1, 6 bases. The V gene's germline CDR1 is LGHNA and CDR2 YNFKEQ. The CDR3 has 15 residues. V gave up 5 bases and J gave up 6 bases, with 17 bases separating them. CDR3 nucleotides: TGTGCCAGCAGCGTTGGGACATCCGAGGGTCAGCCCCAGCATTTT. Its translation: CASSVGTSEGQPQHF.

Here the CDR3 DNA reads TGTGCCAGCAGTTTCGGGACAGCGAACACTGAAGCTTTCTTT. It yields the protein CASSFGTANTEAFF. The genes are TRBV28 and TRBJ1-1; 7 bases map to TRBD1. V shed 3 bases, J shed 1 base, and the junction held 2 bases outside the gene matches. Germline V gene data show CDR1 as MDHEN and CDR2 as SYDVKM. This CDR3 contains 14 residues.

The V and J genes are TRBV15 and TRBJ1-3; D perhaps matches TRBD1 (5 bases). Germline V gene sequence: CDR1 LNHNV, CDR2 YYDKDF (reference sequence). The germline V and J ends were trimmed by 0 bases and 4 bases, with 10 bases remaining between them. The CDR3 runs to 15 residues. This CDR3 is CATSREHRIGNTIYF. The CDR3 nucleotides read TGTGCCACCAGCAGAGAACACAGGATCGGAAACACCATATATTTT. The variable domain in full, completed from reference TRBV15 and TRBJ1-3, reads DAMVIQNPRYQVTQFGKPVTLSCSQTLNHNVMYWYQQKSSQAPKLLFHYYDKDFNNEADTPDNFQSRRPNTSFCFLDIRSPGLGDTAMYLCATSREHRIGNTIYFGEGSWLTVV.

The chain is built from TRBV5-4 and TRBJ1-2; 8 bases are shared with TRBD1. Germline CDR1 SGHNT, CDR2 YYREEE (reference sequence). The CDR3 has 14 residues. V gave up 0 bases and J gave up 7 bases; unmatched junction bases: 5. This CDR3 reads CASSLAQGAIGYTF. CDR3 nucleotide sequence: TGTGCCAGCAGCTTGGCCCAGGGGGCGATTGGCTACACCTTC.